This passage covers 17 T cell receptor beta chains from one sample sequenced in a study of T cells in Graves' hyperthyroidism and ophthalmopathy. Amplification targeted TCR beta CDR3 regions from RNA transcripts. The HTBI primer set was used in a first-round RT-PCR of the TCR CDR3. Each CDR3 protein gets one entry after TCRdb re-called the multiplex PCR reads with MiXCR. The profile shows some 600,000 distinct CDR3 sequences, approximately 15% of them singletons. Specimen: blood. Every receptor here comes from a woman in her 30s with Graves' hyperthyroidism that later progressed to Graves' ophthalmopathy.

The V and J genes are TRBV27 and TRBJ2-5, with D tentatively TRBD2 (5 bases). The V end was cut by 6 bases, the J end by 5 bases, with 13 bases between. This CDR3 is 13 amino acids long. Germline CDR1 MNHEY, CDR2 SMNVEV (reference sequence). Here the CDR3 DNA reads TGTGCCAGCAGAACAGAAAGAGGGGAGACCCAGTACTTC. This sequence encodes CASRTERGETQYF.

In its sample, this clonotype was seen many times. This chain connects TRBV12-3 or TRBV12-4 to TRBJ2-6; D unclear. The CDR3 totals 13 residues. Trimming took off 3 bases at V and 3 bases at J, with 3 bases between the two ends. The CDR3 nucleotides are TGTGCCAGCAGTTTTGGTGGGGCCAACGTCCTGACTTTC. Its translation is CASSFGGANVLTF.

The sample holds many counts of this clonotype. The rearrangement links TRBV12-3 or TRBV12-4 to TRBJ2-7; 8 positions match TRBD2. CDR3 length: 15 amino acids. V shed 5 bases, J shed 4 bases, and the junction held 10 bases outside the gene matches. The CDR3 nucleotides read TGTGCCAGCAGTCTAAAAACTAGCGGACGATACGAGCAGTACTTC. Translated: CASSLKTSGRYEQYF.

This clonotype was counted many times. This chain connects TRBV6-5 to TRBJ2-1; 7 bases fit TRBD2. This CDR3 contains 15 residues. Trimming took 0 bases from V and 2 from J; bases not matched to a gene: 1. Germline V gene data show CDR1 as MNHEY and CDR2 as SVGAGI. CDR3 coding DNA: TGTGCCAGCAGTTACTCGCGGGAGCCCTACAATGAGCAGTTCTTC. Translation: CASSYSREPYNEQFF.

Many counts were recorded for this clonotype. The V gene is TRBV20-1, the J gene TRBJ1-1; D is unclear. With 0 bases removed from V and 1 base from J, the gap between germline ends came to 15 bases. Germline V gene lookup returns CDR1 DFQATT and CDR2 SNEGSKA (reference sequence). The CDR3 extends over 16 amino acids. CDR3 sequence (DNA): TGCAGTGCTAGAGATCTCGGGAAAGGGCCGAACACTGAAGCTTTCTTT. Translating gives CSARDLGKGPNTEAFF.

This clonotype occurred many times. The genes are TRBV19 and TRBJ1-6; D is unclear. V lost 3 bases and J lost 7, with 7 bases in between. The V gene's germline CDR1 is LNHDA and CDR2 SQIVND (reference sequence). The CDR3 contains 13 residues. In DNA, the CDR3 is TGTGCCAGTAGTATCAGCGGAAATTCACCCCTCCACTTT. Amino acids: CASSISGNSPLHF.

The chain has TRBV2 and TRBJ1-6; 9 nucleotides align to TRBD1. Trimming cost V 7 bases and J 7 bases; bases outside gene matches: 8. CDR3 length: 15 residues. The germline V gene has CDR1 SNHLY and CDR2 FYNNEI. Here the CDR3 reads CASIPDGTGNSPLHF. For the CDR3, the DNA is TGTGCCAGCATCCCCGACGGGACAGGGAATTCACCCCTCCACTTT. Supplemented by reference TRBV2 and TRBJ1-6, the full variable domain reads EPEVTQTPSHQVTQMGQEVILRCVPISNHLYFYWYRQILGQKVEFLVSFYNNEISEKSEIFDDQFSVERPDGSNFTLKIRSTKLEDSAMYFCASIPDGTGNSPLHFGNGTRLTVT.

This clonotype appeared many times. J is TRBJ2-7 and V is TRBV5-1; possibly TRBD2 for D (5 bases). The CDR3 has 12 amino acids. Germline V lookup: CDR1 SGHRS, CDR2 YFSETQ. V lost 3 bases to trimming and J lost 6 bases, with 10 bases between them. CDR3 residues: CASSSGIGEQYF. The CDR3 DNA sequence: TGCGCCAGCAGCTCGGGGATTGGCGAGCAGTACTTC.

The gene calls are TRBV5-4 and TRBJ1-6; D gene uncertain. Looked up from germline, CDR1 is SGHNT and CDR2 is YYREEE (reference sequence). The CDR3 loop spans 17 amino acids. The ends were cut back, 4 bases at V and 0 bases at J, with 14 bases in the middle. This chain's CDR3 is CASSQVGRTSYNSPLHF. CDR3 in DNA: TGTGCCAGCAGCCAAGTGGGTAGAACCTCCTATAATTCACCCCTCCACTTT.

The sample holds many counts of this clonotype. The CDR3 nucleotides read TGTGCCAGCAGTTTAGAGGTTGTAGCAACTAATGAAAAACTGTTTTTT. Translation: CASSLEVVATNEKLFF. The chain combines TRBV28 with TRBJ1-4; no clear D. The germline V gene has CDR1 MDHEN and CDR2 SYDVKM. V dropped 2 bases and J dropped 0 bases, with 10 bases sitting between them. CDR3 length: 16 amino acids.

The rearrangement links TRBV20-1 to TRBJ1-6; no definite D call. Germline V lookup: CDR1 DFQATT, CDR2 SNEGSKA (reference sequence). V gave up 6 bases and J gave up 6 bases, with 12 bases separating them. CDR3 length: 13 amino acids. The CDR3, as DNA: TGCAGTGCCCGGCTTGGCGGTAATTCACCCCTCCACTTT. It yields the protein CSARLGGNSPLHF.

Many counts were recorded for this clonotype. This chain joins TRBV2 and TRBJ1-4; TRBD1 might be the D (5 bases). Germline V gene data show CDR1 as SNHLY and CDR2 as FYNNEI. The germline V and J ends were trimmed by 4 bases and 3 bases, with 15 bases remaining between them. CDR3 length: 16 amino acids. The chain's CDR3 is CASSVGRVGPNEKLFF. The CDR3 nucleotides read TGTGCCAGCAGTGTCGGCAGGGTCGGGCCTAATGAAAAACTGTTTTTT.

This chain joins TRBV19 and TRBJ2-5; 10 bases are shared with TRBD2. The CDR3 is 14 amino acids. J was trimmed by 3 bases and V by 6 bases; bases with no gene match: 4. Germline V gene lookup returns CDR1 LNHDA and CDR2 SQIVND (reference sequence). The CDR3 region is CASRELAGEETQYF. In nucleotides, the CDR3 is TGTGCCAGTAGGGAGCTAGCGGGAGAAGAGACCCAGTACTTC.

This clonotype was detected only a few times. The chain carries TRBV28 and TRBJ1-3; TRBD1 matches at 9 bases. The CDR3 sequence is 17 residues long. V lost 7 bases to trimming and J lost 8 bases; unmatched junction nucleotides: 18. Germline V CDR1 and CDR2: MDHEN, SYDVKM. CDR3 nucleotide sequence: TGTGCCAGCAAGGAAGTTGGAGGACAGGGGATCTTAGACACCATATATTTT. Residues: CASKEVGGQGILDTIYF.

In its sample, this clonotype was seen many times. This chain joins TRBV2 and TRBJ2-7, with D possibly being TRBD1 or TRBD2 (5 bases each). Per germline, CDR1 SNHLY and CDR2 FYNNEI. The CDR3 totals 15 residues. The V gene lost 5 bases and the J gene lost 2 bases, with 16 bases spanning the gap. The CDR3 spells CASSLGVGAPYEQYF. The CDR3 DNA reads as TGTGCCAGCAGTCTTGGGGTCGGGGCTCCCTACGAGCAGTACTTC. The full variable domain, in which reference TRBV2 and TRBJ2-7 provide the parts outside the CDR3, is EPEVTQTPSHQVTQMGQEVILRCVPISNHLYFYWYRQILGQKVEFLVSFYNNEISEKSEIFDDQFSVERPDGSNFTLKIRSTKLEDSAMYFCASSLGVGAPYEQYFGPGTRLTVT.

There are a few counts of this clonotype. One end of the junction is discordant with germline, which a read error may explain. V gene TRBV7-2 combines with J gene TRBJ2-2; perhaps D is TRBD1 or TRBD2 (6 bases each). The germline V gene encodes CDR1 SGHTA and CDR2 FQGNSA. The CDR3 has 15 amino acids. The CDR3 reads CASRGALANTGELLF. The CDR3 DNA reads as TGTGCCAGCAGGGGGGCCCTAGCGAACACCGGGGAGCTGCTTTTT.

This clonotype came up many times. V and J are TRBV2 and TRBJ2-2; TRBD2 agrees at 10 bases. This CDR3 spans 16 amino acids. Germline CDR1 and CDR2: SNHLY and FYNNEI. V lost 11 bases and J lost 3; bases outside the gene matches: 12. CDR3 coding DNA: TGTGCCGTCCCGGGGGGACTAGCGAGGCACACCGGGGAGCTGTTTTTT. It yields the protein CAVPGGLARHTGELFF.